Listed below are T cell receptor beta chains from one sample, sequenced in a study of blood T cell repertoires in COVID-19. Measured with immunoSEQ multiplex PCR; TCRdb has only the in-frame clones, and not every one. The table has around 160,000 clones, 87% seen once; the top ten hold 5.5% to 7.5%. The source material was peripheral blood. These TCRs come from an elderly man with acute or convalescent COVID-19. Both conserved end residues are part of each CDR3.

V gene: TRBV3-1/TRBV3-2
J gene: TRBJ2-7
CDR3 protein: CASSQIATYPYEQYF

V gene: TRBV5-1
J gene: TRBJ2-2
CDR3 protein: CASSWAATGLAGAGELFF

V gene: TRBV2
J gene: TRBJ1-4
CDR3 protein: CASRERGQNEKLFF

V gene: TRBV9
J gene: TRBJ2-3
CDR3 protein: CASSVGTERTDTQYF

V gene: TRBV4-1
J gene: TRBJ1-5
CDR3 protein: CASSQDTTGSNQPQHF

V gene: TRBV6-1
J gene: TRBJ1-1
CDR3 protein: CASSEPKHRGNTEAFF

V gene: TRBV5-1
J gene: TRBJ2-1
CDR3 protein: CASSRNGLNEQFF

V gene: TRBV5-6
J gene: TRBJ2-5
CDR3 protein: CASSLRAIAGGPGETQYF

V gene: TRBV6-5
J gene: TRBJ2-7
CDR3 protein: CASSSPQGRAHEQYF

V gene: TRBV7-2
J gene: TRBJ1-5
CDR3 protein: CASSLAGTGGQPQHF

V gene: TRBV18
J gene: TRBJ1-1
CDR3 protein: CASSPPGGAGTEAFF

V gene: TRBV2
J gene: TRBJ2-7
CDR3 protein: CASSAGTGAYEQYF

V gene: TRBV7-7
J gene: TRBJ2-5
CDR3 protein: CASSLGAGGIQETQYF

V gene: TRBV7-9
J gene: TRBJ1-4
CDR3 protein: CASSENSATNEKLFF

V gene: TRBV19
J gene: TRBJ2-5
CDR3 protein: CASSIWNRGMTLQETQYF

V gene: TRBV18
J gene: TRBJ2-1
CDR3 protein: CASSPRKAGDYNEQFF

V gene: TRBV5-4
J gene: TRBJ1-2
CDR3 protein: CASSRGAANYGYTF

V gene: TRBV5-1
J gene: TRBJ2-5
CDR3 protein: CASKIGQGGETQYF

V gene: TRBV30
J gene: TRBJ1-5
CDR3 protein: CAWSKGQRLGDQPQHF

V gene: TRBV12-5
J gene: TRBJ2-1
CDR3 protein: CASGGGASYNEQFF

V gene: TRBV2
J gene: TRBJ2-7
CDR3 protein: CASSGVLAGGSEQYF

V gene: TRBV19
J gene: TRBJ1-3
CDR3 protein: CASSIGAGNTIYF

V gene: TRBV5-1
J gene: TRBJ2-7
CDR3 protein: CASSLVAGSSYEQYF

V gene: TRBV3-1/TRBV3-2
J gene: TRBJ2-3
CDR3 protein: CASSQGGLSRTDTQYF

V gene: TRBV29-1
J gene: TRBJ2-2
CDR3 protein: CSVADTGELFF

V gene: TRBV2
J gene: TRBJ2-3
CDR3 protein: CASKAGPTDTQYF

V gene: TRBV9
J gene: TRBJ2-7
CDR3 protein: CASSGAGGYEQYF

V gene: TRBV7-9
J gene: TRBJ1-2
CDR3 protein: CASSPPGQGHGYTF

V gene: TRBV2
J gene: TRBJ1-2
CDR3 protein: CASSLLSGSGYGYTF

V gene: TRBV5-1
J gene: TRBJ2-5
CDR3 protein: CASSPRSSGIFQETQYF